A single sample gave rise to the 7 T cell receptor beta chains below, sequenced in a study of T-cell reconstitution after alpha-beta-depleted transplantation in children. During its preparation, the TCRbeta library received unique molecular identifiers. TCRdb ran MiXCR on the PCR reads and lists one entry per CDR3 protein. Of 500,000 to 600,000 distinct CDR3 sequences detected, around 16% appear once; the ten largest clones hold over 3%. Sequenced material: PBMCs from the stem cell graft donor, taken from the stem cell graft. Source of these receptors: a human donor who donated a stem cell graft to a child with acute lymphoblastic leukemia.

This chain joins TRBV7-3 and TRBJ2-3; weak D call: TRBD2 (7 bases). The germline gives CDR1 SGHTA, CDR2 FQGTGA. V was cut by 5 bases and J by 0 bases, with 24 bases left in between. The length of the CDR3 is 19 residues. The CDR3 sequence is CASSPGGGPLSSSTDTQYF. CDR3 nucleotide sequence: TGTGCCAGCAGCCCTGGCGGGGGCCCGCTGTCAAGTAGCACAGATACGCAGTATTTT.

The CDR3 DNA follows: TGCAGTGCTGACAGAGGACTCTACAATGAGCAGTTCTTC. It specifies CSADRGLYNEQFF. The chain combines TRBV20-1 with TRBJ2-1, with D perhaps matching TRBD1 or TRBD2 (5 bases each). V lost 5 bases, J lost 3 bases, and 11 bases lay in between. CDR3 length: 13 residues. Germline CDR1 is DFQATT and CDR2 is SNEGSKA (reference sequence).

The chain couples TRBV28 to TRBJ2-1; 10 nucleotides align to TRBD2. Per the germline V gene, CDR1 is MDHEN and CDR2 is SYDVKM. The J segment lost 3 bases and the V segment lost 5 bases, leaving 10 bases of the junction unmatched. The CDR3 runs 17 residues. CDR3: CASSTGIAGGRYNEQFF. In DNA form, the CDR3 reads TGTGCCAGCAGTACCGGGATAGCGGGAGGCCGCTACAATGAGCAGTTCTTC.

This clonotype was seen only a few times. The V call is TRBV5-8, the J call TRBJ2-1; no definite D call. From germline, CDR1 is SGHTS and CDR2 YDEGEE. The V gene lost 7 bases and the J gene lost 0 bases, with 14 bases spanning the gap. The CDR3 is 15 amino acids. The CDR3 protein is CASYRSRSSYNEQFF. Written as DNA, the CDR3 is TGTGCCAGCTATCGGAGCAGGAGCTCCTACAATGAGCAGTTCTTC.

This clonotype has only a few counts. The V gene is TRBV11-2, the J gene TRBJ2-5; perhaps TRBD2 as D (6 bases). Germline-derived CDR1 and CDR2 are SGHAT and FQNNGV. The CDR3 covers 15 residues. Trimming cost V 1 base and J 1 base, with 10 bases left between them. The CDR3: CASSLVWRGQETQYF. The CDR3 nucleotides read TGTGCCAGCAGCTTAGTTTGGAGGGGCCAAGAGACCCAGTACTTC.

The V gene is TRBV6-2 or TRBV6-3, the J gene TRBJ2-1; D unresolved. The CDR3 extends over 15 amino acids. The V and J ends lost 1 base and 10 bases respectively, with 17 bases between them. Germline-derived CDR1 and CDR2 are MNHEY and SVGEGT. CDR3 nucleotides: TGTGCCAGCAGTTACTTTTCTGGCAGCCTCCAGGAGCAGTTCTTC. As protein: CASSYFSGSLQEQFF.

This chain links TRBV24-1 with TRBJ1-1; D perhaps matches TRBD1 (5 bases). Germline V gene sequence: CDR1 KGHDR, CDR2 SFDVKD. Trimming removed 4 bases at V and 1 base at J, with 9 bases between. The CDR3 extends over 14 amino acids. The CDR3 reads CATSDHGGNTEAFF. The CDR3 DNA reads TGTGCCACCAGTGACCATGGGGGGAACACTGAAGCTTTCTTT.